These 21 T cell receptor beta chains came from one sample sequenced in a study of T-cell memory formation after mild COVID-19. TCRdb reprocessed the 5' RACE reads with MiXCR, giving one entry per CDR3 protein. This table has about 320,000 distinct CDR3 sequences, 13% to 15% appearing once. Material for sequencing was PBMCs or a T cell subset sorted from them (not recorded which). The receptors were sampled from a man in his late teens or twenties who had mild COVID-19 (a few samples of this study predate the infection). Cell type and time point are not known.

This chain joins TRBV4-3 and TRBJ2-4; 10 bases map to TRBD2. With V trimmed by 0 bases and J by 0 bases, 11 bases remained unmatched. CDR1 is LGHNA, CDR2 YSLEER, per germline. This CDR3 is 20 amino acids long. Here the CDR3 reads CASSQDALAGVLLAKNIQYF. The CDR3 DNA sequence: TGCGCCAGCAGCCAAGACGCGCTAGCGGGGGTGCTGTTAGCCAAAAACATTCAGTACTTC.

V is TRBV4-3 and J is TRBJ1-2, with 7 bases aligning to TRBD1. This CDR3 has 18 residues. CDR1 LGHNA and CDR2 YSLEER come from the germline V gene. Trimming cost V 4 bases and J 0 bases; bases outside gene matches: 14. The CDR3 is CASSLSSGRGASNYGYTF. CDR3 bases: TGCGCCAGCAGCCTCAGCTCAGGCAGGGGGGCGTCTAACTATGGCTACACCTTC.

The table lists this clonotype with a few counts. The rearrangement links TRBV9 to TRBJ1-2; maybe TRBD1 (5 bases). The V gene's germline CDR1 is SGDLS and CDR2 YYNGEE. Between the trimmed V and J ends, which lost 0 bases and 6 bases, there was a span of 12 bases. The CDR3 contains 14 residues. CDR3 in DNA: TGTGCCAGCAGCGTAGGAGGGGCAGGGAATGGCTACACCTTC. This codes for CASSVGGAGNGYTF.

This clonotype was found many times. V usage is TRBV20-1 and J usage is TRBJ2-7; 7 bases are shared with TRBD2. The V and J ends lost 0 bases and 8 bases, in that order; junction bases with no gene match: 13. This CDR3 contains 15 residues. Germline-derived CDR1 and CDR2 are DFQATT and SNEGSKA (reference sequence). CDR3 protein: CSARDSARGFDQQYV. The CDR3 DNA is TGCAGTGCTAGAGACTCGGCGCGGGGGTTTGACCAGCAGTACGTC.

This chain joins TRBV9 and TRBJ1-6; perhaps TRBD1 as D (6 bases). Trimming shortened V by 4 bases and J by 10 bases, and 9 bases separated the two germline ends. Germline values: CDR1 SGDLS, CDR2 YYNGEE. The CDR3 has 12 amino acids. CDR3 sequence (DNA): TGTGCCAGCAGCCCCGGGGGCTCACCCCTCCACTTT. Translating it yields CASSPGGSPLHF.

The J gene is TRBJ1-1, the V gene TRBV29-1, with 7 bases matching TRBD1. Germline loops: CDR1 SQVTM, CDR2 ANQGSEA. V was pared by 3 bases and J by 4 bases, with 8 bases of the junction left unmatched. The CDR3 runs 14 residues. DNA of the CDR3: TGCAGCGTTGAGGAGCAACAGGGGACCACTGAAGCTTTCTTT. Its protein is CSVEEQQGTTEAFF.

The J gene is TRBJ1-1, the V gene TRBV19, with TRBD1 matching over 7 bases. The V segment lost 10 bases and the J segment 4 bases; nucleotides outside the gene matches: 15. CDR1 and CDR2 from the germline V gene are LNHDA and SQIVND (reference sequence). The CDR3 totals 15 residues. Here the CDR3 reads CATSSSAGGPTEAFF. CDR3 nucleotide sequence: TGTGCCACCTCCTCCTCAGCAGGGGGGCCCACTGAAGCTTTCTTT.

In its sample, this clonotype was seen a few times. The genes are TRBV7-2 and TRBJ1-1, with TRBD1 identical over 7 bases. The CDR3 covers 13 residues. Germline V gene lookup returns CDR1 SGHTA and CDR2 FQGNSA. Trimming at V came to 4 bases and at J to 3 bases, leaving 2 bases not matched to a gene. Here the CDR3 reads CASSSGGYTEAFF. CDR3 nucleotides: TGTGCCAGCAGCTCAGGGGGGTACACTGAAGCTTTCTTT.

Only a few counts were recorded for this clonotype. The J gene is TRBJ2-1, the V gene TRBV10-3; TRBD2 matches 7 bases. This CDR3 comprises 15 residues. V was pared by 3 bases and J by 7 bases, with 9 bases of the junction left unmatched. Looked up from germline, CDR1 is ENHRY and CDR2 is SYGVKD. CDR3 bases: TGTGCCATCAGTGACGCAGGCGGGGGAGAAAATGAGCAGTTCTTC. The encoded protein is CAISDAGGGENEQFF.

This rearrangement joins TRBV5-6 to TRBJ2-7; maybe TRBD1 (5 bases). Germline CDR1 reads SGHDT; CDR2 reads YYEEEE. Trimming cost V 2 bases and J 0 bases, with 9 bases left between them. This CDR3 is 14 amino acids long. CDR3 residues: CASSLGVISYEQYF. The CDR3 coding sequence is TGTGCCAGCAGCTTAGGGGTAATCTCCTACGAGCAGTACTTC.

Many counts were recorded for this clonotype. The V gene is TRBV5-1, the J gene TRBJ2-1; possible D gene TRBD2, 5 bases. This CDR3 comprises 15 residues. CDR1 is SGHRS, CDR2 YFSETQ, per germline. Trimming left V 0 bases short and J 8 bases short, with 15 bases between. CDR3 sequence reads: CASSLGSSNVDEQFF. The DNA of the CDR3 is TGCGCCAGCAGCTTGGGTTCTAGCAATGTCGATGAGCAGTTCTTC.

The chain recombines TRBV30 with TRBJ1-1; 8 bases fit TRBD1. The CDR3 extends over 16 amino acids. The V segment lost 0 bases and the J segment 7 bases; nucleotides outside the gene matches: 13. In germline, CDR1 is GTSNPN, CDR2 SVGIG (reference sequence). The CDR3 DNA is TGTGCCTGGAGTGTAGGGCTGGGCAGGGGGCCGTATGAAGCTTTCTTT. Its protein is CAWSVGLGRGPYEAFF.

This clonotype was seen many times. CDR3 amino acids: CASQVGENTEAFF. The DNA of the CDR3 is TGTGCCAGCCAAGTCGGGGAGAACACTGAAGCTTTCTTT. The V and J genes are TRBV18 and TRBJ1-1; D uncertain. Between the trimmed V and J ends, which lost 8 bases and 1 base, there was a span of 11 bases. Per germline, CDR1 KGHSH and CDR2 LQKENI. The CDR3 spans 13 residues.

This clonotype was seen ten or more times. The rearrangement links TRBV7-9 to TRBJ2-1; 7 nucleotides align to TRBD2. The V gene's germline CDR1 is SEHNR and CDR2 FQNEAQ (reference sequence). The trim removed 5 bases at V and 6 bases at J, leaving 1 base unmatched. The CDR3 runs to 12 residues. The CDR3 region has the DNA TGTGCCAGCAGCGGGAGGGGCAATGAGCAGTTCTTC. Translation gives CASSGRGNEQFF.

This clonotype was seen only a few times. The V and J genes are TRBV6-5 and TRBJ1-1; D gene uncertain. V was clipped by 2 bases and J by 5 bases, with 12 bases between them. CDR3 length: 14 amino acids. The germline CDR1 and CDR2 sequences are MNHEY and SVGAGI. The CDR3 here is CASSYVAGETEAFF. Written as DNA, the CDR3 is TGTGCCAGCAGTTACGTGGCTGGGGAAACTGAAGCTTTCTTT.

In this sample, this clonotype turned up a few times. CDR3 bases: TGTGCCAGCAGTTTGCCAGTCGACTATGGCTACACCTTC. This translates into CASSLPVDYGYTF. J is TRBJ1-2 and V is TRBV28, with D uncertain. Trimming stripped 3 bases from V and 3 bases from J, with 8 bases between. This CDR3 is built from 13 residues. The germline CDR1 and CDR2 sequences are MDHEN and SYDVKM.

V gene TRBV7-2 combines with J gene TRBJ1-6; 7 bases match TRBD1. The CDR3 sequence is 15 residues long. Germline loops: CDR1 SGHTA, CDR2 FQGNSA. The J segment lost 6 bases and the V segment lost 5 bases, leaving 7 bases of the junction unmatched. The CDR3 sequence: CASSPRTGPNSPLHF. The CDR3 DNA follows: TGTGCCAGCAGCCCCAGGACAGGTCCTAATTCACCCCTCCACTTT.

The chain recombines TRBV7-9 with TRBJ2-1; D is possibly TRBD2 (6 bases). The germline V and J ends were trimmed by 11 bases and 0 bases, with 11 bases remaining between them. The CDR3 totals 13 residues. Germline assignment: CDR1 SEHNR and CDR2 FQNEAQ (reference sequence). The DNA of the CDR3 is TGTGCCCCGGGGGACCTCTCCTACAATGAGCAGTTCTTC. Protein sequence: CAPGDLSYNEQFF.

This clonotype showed up just a few times. This chain joins TRBV4-2 and TRBJ2-3, with 7 bases identical to TRBD2. The V and J ends lost 3 bases and 6 bases, in that order; junction bases with no gene match: 9. The CDR3 has 15 residues. Per germline, CDR1 LGHNA and CDR2 YNFKEQ. The CDR3, as DNA: TGTGCCAGCAGCCATCGGCAGGGAGGGGTGGATACGCAGTATTTT. Translating gives CASSHRQGGVDTQYF.

This clonotype was observed a few times. J is TRBJ2-1 and V is TRBV11-2, with TRBD2 matching over 7 bases. The V gene's germline CDR1 is SGHAT and CDR2 FQNNGV. The CDR3 loop spans 13 amino acids. Trimming cost V 0 bases and J 9 bases; bases outside gene matches: 2. In nucleotides, the CDR3 is TGTGCCAGCAGCTTAGAAGGGACTACTGAGCAGTTCTTC. It yields the protein CASSLEGTTEQFF.

Only a few counts were recorded for this clonotype. The chain is built from TRBV4-3 and TRBJ1-2; tentative D call: TRBD1 (5 bases). CDR3 length: 12 residues. Trimming cost V 0 bases and J 8 bases, with 7 bases left between them. Germline V CDR1 and CDR2: LGHNA, YSLEER. This CDR3 is CASSQDGAGYTF. As DNA, the CDR3 is TGCGCCAGCAGCCAAGATGGGGCGGGCTACACCTTC.